Listed below are T cell receptor beta chains from one sample, sequenced in a study of radiotherapy plus CTLA-4 blockade in lung cancer. TCRdb's copy holds only in-frame clones and misses some; the assay was immunoSEQ multiplex PCR. The sample yields around 110,000 clones, about nine tenths seen once. Sequencing was performed on peripheral blood, taken from a patient treated with radiotherapy plus ipilimumab. These receptors were taken from a human donor with non-small cell lung cancer that progressed on radiotherapy plus ipilimumab. Both conserved end residues are part of each CDR3. The order of the fields is D gene, clone size, J gene, V gene, CDR3 protein, CDR3 DNA. The D gene is left open where the match is weak. Size values are once, few and many counts, or a class for expanded clones, and some rows have none.

D: .; size: few; J: TRBJ1-1; V: TRBV6-5; CDR3: CASGAGTNTEAFF; DNA: TGTGCCAGCGGAGCAGGGACCAACACTGAAGCTTTCTTT
D: TRBD2; size: .; J: TRBJ2-5; V: TRBV5-4; CDR3: CASRLAGGPRETQYF; DNA: TGTGCCAGCAGATTAGCGGGAGGGCCTAGGGAGACCCAGTACTTC
D: TRBD2; size: once; J: TRBJ2-7; V: TRBV5-4; CDR3: CASSKGGYEQYF; DNA: TGTGCCAGCAGCAAGGGAGGGTACGAGCAGTACTTC
D: .; size: .; J: TRBJ2-2; V: TRBV14; CDR3: CASSTRQGGTLAGELFF; DNA: TGTGCCAGCAGCACTCGACAGGGAGGGACTCTCGCCGGGGAGCTGTTTTTT
D: TRBD1; size: .; J: TRBJ1-2; V: TRBV6-6; CDR3: CASRRPGQGIYGYTF; DNA: TGTGCCAGCAGGAGGCCGGGACAGGGAATTTATGGCTACACCTTC
D: .; size: .; J: TRBJ1-1; V: TRBV19; CDR3: CASSKHPRGQTRMNTEAFF; DNA: TGTGCCAGTAGTAAACACCCCAGGGGTCAAACTCGCATGAACACTGAAGCTTTCTTT
D: .; size: .; J: TRBJ1-1; V: TRBV2; CDR3: CASNQGGSTEAFF; DNA: TGTGCCAGCAATCAAGGGGGGAGCACTGAAGCTTTCTTT
D: .; size: .; J: TRBJ2-6; V: TRBV10-3; CDR3: CAISESDGGSGANVLTF; DNA: TGTGCCATCAGTGAGTCGGACGGAGGCTCTGGGGCCAACGTCCTGACTTTC
D: .; size: .; J: TRBJ2-7; V: TRBV6-1; CDR3: CASSEAPFSYEQYF; DNA: TGTGCCAGCAGTGAAGCCCCATTTTCCTACGAGCAGTACTTC
D: .; size: .; J: TRBJ1-1; V: TRBV6-6; CDR3: CASSYSVQTLNTEAFF; DNA: TGTGCCAGCAGTTACTCGGTACAGACTTTGAACACTGAAGCTTTCTTT
D: TRBD1; size: once; J: TRBJ1-2; V: TRBV5-1; CDR3: CASSLGTGPFIRNGYTF; DNA: TGCGCCAGCAGCCTTGGGACAGGGCCCTTCATACGAAATGGCTACACCTTC
D: .; size: .; J: TRBJ2-1; V: TRBV5-1; CDR3: CASSLALVSYNEQFF; DNA: TGCGCCAGCAGCTTGGCCCTAGTATCCTACAATGAGCAGTTCTTC